The present T cell receptor (beta chain) was sequenced within a study of post-analysis software for immune sequencing data. For the study at large: The disease courses spanned relapsing-remitting, secondary progressive and progressive-relapsing forms of multiple sclerosis.

About this clonotype itself: No antigen is known for it.

V shed 3 bases, J shed 2 bases, and the junction held 6 bases outside the gene matches. This CDR3 comprises 16 residues. Study results and caveats: Patients showed TRBV5-6, TRBV5-1 and TRBV20-1 among roughly five TRBV segments more frequent than in controls. Strong co-clustering by F measure was evident for samples that had been prepared in the same batch. Those with multiple sclerosis, the patient group, showed significantly lower normalized Chao1 diversity than controls.

Researchers reported that TCR beta cDNA libraries carried unique molecular identifiers. A population of about 0.85 to 11 million T cells gave rise to about 500,000 cDNA molecules. TCRdb recomputed calls from the PCR reads with MiXCR, one row per CDR3 protein. The sample shows approximately 730,000 distinct CDR3 sequences, more than 45% of them seen only once. Material: blood. V and J are TRBV12-3 or TRBV12-4 and TRBJ2-1, with TRBD2 identical over 8 bases. This receptor was identified in a girl under 18 with multiple sclerosis. CDR3 DNA: TGTGCCAGCAGTTTCCCCGGGGGGGAGGCCTACAATGAGCAGTTCTTC. Residues: CASSFPGGEAYNEQFF.